One sample yielded the 30 T cell receptor beta chains listed below, sequenced in a study of cytomegalovirus exposure and HLA in healthy donors. Sequenced by immunoSEQ multiplex PCR; TCRdb stores in-frame clones only, minus some. The sample has 200,000 to 250,000 clones, over 80% seen once. Sequencing was carried out using PBMCs. All receptors come from a woman between 18 and 29 years old in good health and CMV-seronegative.

CDR3 protein: CASGRGAGGYGYTF. CDR3 bases: TGTGCCAGCGGGAGGGGGGCCGGTGGCTATGGCTACACCTTC. The chain links TRBV28 to TRBJ1-2; TRBD1 is a possible D gene (6 bases). Germline V CDR1 and CDR2: MDHEN, SYDVKM. The CDR3 loop spans 14 amino acids. With 8 bases removed from V and 4 bases from J, the gap between germline ends came to 17 bases.

V usage is TRBV11-2 and J usage is TRBJ2-7; the D gene is possibly TRBD2 (6 bases). The CDR3 has 12 residues. In germline, CDR1 is SGHAT, CDR2 FQNNGV. V lost 5 bases and J 7 bases, leaving 12 bases between the germline ends. The CDR3 protein is CASSHAGREQYF. In nucleotides, the CDR3 is TGTGCCAGCAGCCACGCGGGGAGAGAGCAGTACTTC.

The V and J genes are TRBV9 and TRBJ2-2; TRBD2 agrees at 8 bases. Germline V gene data show CDR1 as SGDLS and CDR2 as YYNGEE. There are 14 residues in the CDR3. Trimming at V came to 4 bases and at J to 6 bases, leaving 5 bases not matched to a gene. The CDR3 nucleotides read TGTGCCAGCAGCTCAGAGACTAGCGCCGGGGAGCTGTTTTTT. It yields the protein CASSSETSAGELFF.

The rearrangement uses TRBV27 and TRBJ1-1; 9 bases line up with TRBD1. Unmatched junction bases numbered 8, after V lost 6 bases and J lost 3 bases. Germline CDR1 is MNHEY and CDR2 is SMNVEV (reference sequence). There are 15 residues in the CDR3. The CDR3 sequence is CASRGGTGTHTEAFF. CDR3 coding DNA: TGTGCCAGCAGGGGGGGGACAGGGACTCACACTGAAGCTTTCTTT.

J is TRBJ1-5 and V is TRBV2; D may be TRBD1 (5 bases). CDR1 SNHLY and CDR2 FYNNEI come from the germline V gene. This CDR3 has 13 amino acids. V was cut by 4 bases and J by 7 bases, with 11 bases left in between. The CDR3 loop reads CASSGMGEQPQHF. Written as DNA, the CDR3 is TGTGCCAGCAGTGGGATGGGGGAGCAGCCCCAGCATTTT.

V and J are TRBV11-2 and TRBJ1-5, with TRBD1 as a possible D gene (5 bases). CDR3 length: 15 amino acids. Trimming took off 4 bases at V and 4 bases at J, with 14 bases between the two ends. CDR1 and CDR2 from the germline V gene are SGHAT and FQNNGV. CDR3 in amino acids: CASSSGGTVNQPQHF. The DNA of the CDR3 is TGTGCCAGCAGCTCCGGCGGGACGGTTAATCAGCCCCAGCATTTT.

This clone was seen only once. J is TRBJ1-4 and V is TRBV13, with TRBD1 identical over 7 bases. The ends lost 0 bases at V and 3 bases at J; junction bases unmatched: 1. From germline, CDR1 is PRHDT and CDR2 FYEKMQ (reference sequence). The CDR3 extends over 15 amino acids. This chain's CDR3 is CASSLGGTANEKLFF. The CDR3 bases are TGTGCCAGCAGCTTAGGAGGGACAGCTAATGAAAAACTGTTTTTT.

This clone was recorded once. The chain recombines TRBV29-1 with TRBJ2-7, with TRBD1 identical over 9 bases. Trimming removed 3 bases from V and 0 bases from J; junction bases left unmatched: 12. Germline loops: CDR1 SQVTM, CDR2 ANQGSEA. The CDR3 length is 17 residues. CDR3 in amino acids: CSVESRGQGFGSYEQYF. CDR3 DNA: TGCAGCGTTGAGTCTCGGGGACAGGGTTTCGGCTCCTACGAGCAGTACTTC.

This chain joins TRBV21-1 and TRBJ1-6; the table's D call of TRBD1 was not tested on the DNA. TRBV21-1 is listed as a pseudogene. This CDR3 contains 17 residues. The CDR3 spells CASTPRDICSYNSPLHF. The CDR3, as DNA: TGTGCCAGCACCCCCCGGGACATATGCTCCTATAATTCACCCCTCCACTTT.

The genes are TRBV2 and TRBJ2-7; D gene ambiguous. With 3 bases removed from V and 0 bases from J, the gap between germline ends came to 12 bases. Germline V lookup: CDR1 SNHLY, CDR2 FYNNEI. The CDR3 covers 15 residues. The DNA of the CDR3 is TGTGCCAGCAGTGATTTTCAAAGGCACTCCTACGAGCAGTACTTC. Translation: CASSDFQRHSYEQYF. Supplemented by reference TRBV2 and TRBJ2-7, the full variable domain reads EPEVTQTPSHQVTQMGQEVILRCVPISNHLYFYWYRQILGQKVEFLVSFYNNEISEKSEIFDDQFSVERPDGSNFTLKIRSTKLEDSAMYFCASSDFQRHSYEQYFGPGTRLTVT.

The J gene is TRBJ2-2, the V gene TRBV9; 12 nucleotides align to TRBD2. V shed 3 bases and J 6 bases; nucleotides not matched to a gene: 6. Germline CDR1 is SGDLS and CDR2 is YYNGEE. The CDR3 loop spans 16 amino acids. DNA of the CDR3: TGTGCCAGCAGCGACCCGACTAGCGGGAGTGCCGGGGAGCTGTTTTTT. Protein: CASSDPTSGSAGELFF.

The rearrangement uses TRBV11-2 and TRBJ1-1, with 7 nucleotides matching TRBD1. Germline V gives CDR1 SGHAT, CDR2 FQNNGV. CDR3 length: 13 amino acids. V lost 3 bases, J lost 4 bases, and 2 bases stayed unmatched. The CDR3 nucleotides are TGTGCCAGCAGCTTCCGGGACAGCACTGAAGCTTTCTTT. Amino acids: CASSFRDSTEAFF.

The genes are TRBV9 and TRBJ2-1, with D hard to call. Trimming removed 0 bases at V and 14 bases at J, with 15 bases between. The CDR3 covers 13 residues. Germline V gene lookup returns CDR1 SGDLS and CDR2 YYNGEE. As DNA, the CDR3 is TGTGCCAGCAGCGTAGCTACTACAGACGTCGAGTTCTTC. This translates into CASSVATTDVEFF.

This clone appeared a single time. The chain recombines TRBV6-5 with TRBJ2-1; 13 nucleotides line up with TRBD2. The CDR3 runs 15 residues. Germline V gene sequence: CDR1 MNHEY, CDR2 SVGAGI. Trimming at V came to 5 bases and at J to 6 bases, leaving 4 bases not matched to a gene. The CDR3: CASSPRTSGSNEQFF. The CDR3 bases are TGTGCCAGCAGTCCCCGGACTAGCGGGAGCAATGAGCAGTTCTTC.

This chain links TRBV7-3 with TRBJ2-2; 8 bases match TRBD2. V lost 2 bases and J lost 0; bases outside the gene matches: 5. The CDR3 is 17 amino acids. Germline V gene lookup returns CDR1 SGHTA and CDR2 FQGTGA. CDR3 protein: CASSLYGGRTNTGELFF. The CDR3 region has the DNA TGTGCCAGCAGCTTATATGGCGGGAGGACGAACACCGGGGAGCTGTTTTTT.

This chain uses TRBV2 with TRBJ2-7; D may be TRBD2 (5 bases). This CDR3 contains 14 residues. Germline-derived CDR1 and CDR2 are SNHLY and FYNNEI. V lost 6 bases to trimming and J lost 2 bases, with 14 bases between them. CDR3 DNA: TGTGCCAGCAGGCCCACCGGGATCACCTACGAGCAGTACTTC. This encodes CASRPTGITYEQYF.

J is TRBJ2-1 and V is TRBV28, with D possibly being TRBD1 (5 bases). Trimming cost V 3 bases and J 8 bases, with 14 bases left between them. The germline V gene encodes CDR1 MDHEN and CDR2 SYDVKM. The length of the CDR3 is 14 residues. The CDR3 DNA follows: TGTGCCAGCAGTTTCGCAGGGCCCCAGTATGAGCAGTTCTTC. Translation gives CASSFAGPQYEQFF.

In its sample, this clone was seen a few times. Other DNA variants within this sample encode the same CDR3. V is TRBV10-3 and J is TRBJ2-7; D is unresolved. CDR1 and CDR2 from the germline V gene are ENHRY and SYGVKD. CDR3 size: 13 residues. Trimming removed 0 bases at V and 3 bases at J, with 6 bases between. CDR3 bases: TGTGCCATCAGTGAGTCGTTAAGCTACGAGCAGTACTTC. It codes for CAISESLSYEQYF.

CDR3 region: CASSPVPGTGVSPLHF. The CDR3, as DNA: TGTGCCAGCTCACCAGTGCCCGGGACAGGGGTTTCACCCCTCCACTTT. This rearrangement joins TRBV18 to TRBJ1-6, with 10 bases lining up with TRBD1. Trimming cost V 2 bases and J 9 bases; bases outside gene matches: 7. The CDR3 consists of 16 residues. Germline V CDR1 and CDR2: KGHSH, LQKENI. Full variable domain (rest looked up from reference TRBV18 and TRBJ1-6): NAGVMQNPRHLVRRRGQEARLRCSPMKGHSHVYWYRQLPEEGLKFMVYLQKENIIDESGMPKERFSAEFPKEGPSILRIQQVVRGDSAAYFCASSPVPGTGVSPLHFGNGTRLTVT.

This clone was recorded a few times. The chain employs TRBV5-4 and TRBJ2-7; 11 bases match TRBD2. J gave up 0 bases and V 3 bases, and 2 bases lay outside the gene matches. CDR3 length: 15 residues. Germline CDR1 and CDR2: SGHNT and YYREEE (reference sequence). The chain's CDR3 is CASSSGLAASYEQYF. Written as DNA, the CDR3 is TGTGCCAGCAGCTCGGGACTAGCGGCCTCCTACGAGCAGTACTTC.

The genes are TRBV11-1 and TRBJ2-3, with 7 bases matching TRBD1. V lost 9 bases and J lost 3; bases outside the gene matches: 9. The CDR3 extends over 14 amino acids. Germline V CDR1 and CDR2: SGHAT, FQDESV (reference sequence). CDR3 in amino acids: CASGQSRGTDTQYF. The CDR3 coding sequence is TGTGCCAGTGGACAATCCAGGGGGACAGATACGCAGTATTTT.

This clone occurred a few times. This chain uses TRBV29-1 with TRBJ1-3; D is ambiguous. Germline-derived CDR1 and CDR2 are SQVTM and ANQGSEA. Trimming stripped 7 bases from V and 4 bases from J, with 11 bases between. There are 12 residues in the CDR3. CDR3 loop: CSGKVTGNTIYF. CDR3 nucleotides: TGCAGCGGAAAAGTTACAGGAAACACCATATATTTT.

The chain has TRBV25-1 and TRBJ1-2, with D perhaps matching TRBD1 (6 bases). The CDR3 has 15 amino acids. Germline V gene data show CDR1 as MGHDK and CDR2 as SYGVNS. V gave up 4 bases and J gave up 4 bases, with 16 bases separating them. In DNA form, the CDR3 reads TGTGCCAGCAGTGCCGACAGGCCAGAACCCTATGGCTACACCTTC. Translation: CASSADRPEPYGYTF.

The chain couples TRBV10-3 to TRBJ2-7; 10 bases match TRBD2. This CDR3 contains 16 residues. Trimming took 10 bases from V and 2 from J; bases not matched to a gene: 14. The germline CDR1 and CDR2 sequences are ENHRY and SYGVKD. The CDR3 loop reads CASSEGRLAGTYEQYF. CDR3 in DNA: TGTGCCAGCAGCGAAGGTAGACTAGCGGGTACCTACGAGCAGTACTTC.

V and J are TRBV4-1 and TRBJ1-6; maybe TRBD1 (6 bases). CDR1 and CDR2 (germline): MGHRA, YSYEKL. The V and J ends lost 3 bases and 7 bases respectively, with 16 bases between them. The CDR3 consists of 16 residues. CDR3 amino acids: CASSHPTGIQNSPLHF. CDR3 DNA: TGCGCCAGCAGCCATCCCACAGGGATCCAGAATTCACCCCTCCACTTT.

This clone appeared a single time. This rearrangement joins TRBV25-1 to TRBJ2-1; D is unresolved. CDR3 length: 15 amino acids. V gave up 5 bases and J gave up 0 bases, with 11 bases separating them. CDR1 is MGHDK, CDR2 SYGVNS, per germline. CDR3 sequence (DNA): TGTGCCAGCAGTACTCCGGCAGACTCCTACAATGAGCAGTTCTTC. Protein: CASSTPADSYNEQFF.

The chain employs TRBV5-6 and TRBJ2-7, with 9 bases matching TRBD2. Trimming cost V 4 bases and J 2 bases; bases outside gene matches: 4. The CDR3 consists of 14 residues. CDR1 and CDR2 (germline): SGHDT, YYEEEE. CDR3 coding DNA: TGTGCCAGCAGCCCCGTAGCGGGGGCCTACGAGCAGTACTTC. This gives the protein CASSPVAGAYEQYF. Combining the CDR3 with reference TRBV5-6 and TRBJ2-7 gives the whole variable domain DAGVTQSPTHLIKTRGQQVTLRCSPKSGHDTVSWYQQALGQGPQFIFQYYEEEERQRGNFPDRFSGHQFPNYSSELNVNALLLGDSALYLCASSPVAGAYEQYFGPGTRLTVT.

The chain couples TRBV7-8 to TRBJ2-7; D is tentatively TRBD1 or TRBD2 (5 bases each). Looked up from germline, CDR1 is SGHVS and CDR2 is FQNEAQ. V gave up 1 base and J gave up 4 bases, with 14 bases separating them. The CDR3 runs 15 residues. Here the CDR3 DNA reads TGTGCCAGCAGCTTAGTCGAGGGGACGGGATACGAGCAGTACTTC. Translation: CASSLVEGTGYEQYF.

On this clone itself: This same CDR3 is encoded by further DNA sequences in the sample. The chain has TRBV20-1 and TRBJ2-7; D remains unclear. From germline, CDR1 is DFQATT and CDR2 SNEGSKA (reference sequence). The V end was cut by 6 bases, the J end by 3 bases, with 9 bases between. This CDR3 spans 11 amino acids. CDR3 DNA: TGCAGTGCACCAGACGGCTACGAGCAGTACTTC. This codes for CSAPDGYEQYF.

The rearrangement uses TRBV14 and TRBJ2-1; perhaps TRBD2 as D (6 bases). From germline, CDR1 is SGHDN and CDR2 FVKESK. V lost 8 bases and J 0 bases, leaving 14 bases between the germline ends. The CDR3 extends over 15 amino acids. Written as DNA, the CDR3 is TGTGCCAGCGGTAGACTAGAAAGCTCCTACAATGAGCAGTTCTTC. Amino acid sequence: CASGRLESSYNEQFF.